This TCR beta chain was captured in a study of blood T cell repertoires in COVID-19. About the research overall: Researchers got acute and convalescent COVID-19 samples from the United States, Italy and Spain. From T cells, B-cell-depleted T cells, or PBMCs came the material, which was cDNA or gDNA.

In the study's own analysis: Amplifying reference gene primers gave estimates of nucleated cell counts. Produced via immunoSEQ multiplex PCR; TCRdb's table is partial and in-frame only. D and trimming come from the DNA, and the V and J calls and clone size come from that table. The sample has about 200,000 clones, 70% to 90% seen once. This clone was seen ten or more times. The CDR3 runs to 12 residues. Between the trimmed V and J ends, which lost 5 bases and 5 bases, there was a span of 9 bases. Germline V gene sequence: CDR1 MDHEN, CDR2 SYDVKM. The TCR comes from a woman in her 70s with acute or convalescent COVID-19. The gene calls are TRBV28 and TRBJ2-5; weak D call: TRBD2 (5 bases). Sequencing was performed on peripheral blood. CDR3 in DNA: TGTGCCAGCAGTGAGTGGAGGGAGACCCAGTACTTC. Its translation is CASSEWRETQYF.